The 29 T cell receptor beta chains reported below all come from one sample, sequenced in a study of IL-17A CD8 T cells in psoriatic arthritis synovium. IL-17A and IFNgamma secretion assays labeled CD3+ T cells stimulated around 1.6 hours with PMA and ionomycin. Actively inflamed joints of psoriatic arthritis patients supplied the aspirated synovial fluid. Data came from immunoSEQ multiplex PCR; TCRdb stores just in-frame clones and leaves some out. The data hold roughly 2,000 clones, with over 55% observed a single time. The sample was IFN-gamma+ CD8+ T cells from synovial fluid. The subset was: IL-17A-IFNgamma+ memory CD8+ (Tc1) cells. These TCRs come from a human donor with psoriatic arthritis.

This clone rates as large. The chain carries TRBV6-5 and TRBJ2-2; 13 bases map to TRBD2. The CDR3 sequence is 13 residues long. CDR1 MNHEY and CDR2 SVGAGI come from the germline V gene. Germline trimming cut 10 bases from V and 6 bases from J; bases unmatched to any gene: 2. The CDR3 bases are TGTGCCATCGGACTAGCGGGAGCCGGGGAGCTGTTTTTT. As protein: CAIGLAGAGELFF.

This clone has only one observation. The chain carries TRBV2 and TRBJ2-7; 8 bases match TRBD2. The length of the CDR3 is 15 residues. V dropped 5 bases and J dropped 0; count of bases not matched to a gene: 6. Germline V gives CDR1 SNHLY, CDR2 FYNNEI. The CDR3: CASSPTSGSSYEQYF. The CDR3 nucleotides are TGTGCCAGCAGTCCTACGAGCGGGAGCTCCTACGAGCAGTACTTC.

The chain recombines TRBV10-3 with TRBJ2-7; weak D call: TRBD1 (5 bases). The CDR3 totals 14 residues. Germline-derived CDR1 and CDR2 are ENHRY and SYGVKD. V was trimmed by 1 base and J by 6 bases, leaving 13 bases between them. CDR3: CAISEYGFQGEQYV. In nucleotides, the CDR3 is TGTGCCATCAGTGAGTACGGCTTTCAGGGCGAGCAGTACGTC.

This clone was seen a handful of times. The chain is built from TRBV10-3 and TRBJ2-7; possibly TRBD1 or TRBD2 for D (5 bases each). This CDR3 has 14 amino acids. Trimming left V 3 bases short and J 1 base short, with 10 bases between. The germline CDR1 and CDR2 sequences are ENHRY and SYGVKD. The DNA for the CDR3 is TGTGCCATCAGTGATCGGGACCTATCCTACGAGCAGTACTTC. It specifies CAISDRDLSYEQYF.

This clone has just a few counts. The DNA of the CDR3 is TGTGCCAGTAGTATCCCGGGGGCCGAGCAGTACTTC. Protein: CASSIPGAEQYF. The genes are TRBV19 and TRBJ2-7; D is possibly TRBD1 or TRBD2 (6 bases each). The length of the CDR3 is 12 residues. Germline CDR1 is LNHDA and CDR2 is SQIVND (reference sequence). Between the trimmed V and J ends, which lost 3 bases and 6 bases, there was a span of 9 bases. The whole variable domain, remainder taken from reference TRBV19 and TRBJ2-7, is DGGITQSPKYLFRKEGQNVTLSCEQNLNHDAMYWYRQDPGQGLRLIYYSQIVNDFQKGDIAEGYSVSREKKESFPLTVTSAQKNPTAFYLCASSIPGAEQYFGPGTRLTVT.

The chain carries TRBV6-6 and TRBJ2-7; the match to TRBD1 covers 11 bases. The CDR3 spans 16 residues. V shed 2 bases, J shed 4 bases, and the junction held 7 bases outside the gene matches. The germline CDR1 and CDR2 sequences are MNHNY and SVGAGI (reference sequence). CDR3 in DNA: TGTGCCAGCAGTTACGGGACCGGGACAGGGGGGTACGAGCAGTACTTC. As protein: CASSYGTGTGGYEQYF.

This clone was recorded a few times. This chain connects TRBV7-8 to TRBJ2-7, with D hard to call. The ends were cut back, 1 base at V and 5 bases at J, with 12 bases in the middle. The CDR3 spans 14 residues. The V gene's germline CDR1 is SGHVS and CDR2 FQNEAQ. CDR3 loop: CASSLDGSLDEQYF. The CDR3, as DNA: TGTGCCAGCAGCTTAGACGGCAGTCTCGACGAGCAGTACTTC.

CDR3 region: CASSVAQSGGTYNEQFF. CDR3 DNA: TGTGCCAGCAGCGTAGCCCAGTCCGGCGGGACCTACAATGAGCAGTTCTTC. The chain employs TRBV9 and TRBJ2-1, with a possible D match to TRBD2 (6 bases). The CDR3 is 17 amino acids. V lost 0 bases and J lost 2, with 15 bases in between. CDR1 is SGDLS, CDR2 YYNGEE, per germline.

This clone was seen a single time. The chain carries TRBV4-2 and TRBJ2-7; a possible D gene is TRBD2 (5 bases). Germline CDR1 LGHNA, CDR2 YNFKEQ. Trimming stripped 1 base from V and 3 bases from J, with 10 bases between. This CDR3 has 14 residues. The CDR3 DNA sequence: TGTGCCAGCAGCCAAGGGAACGGAGGCTACGAGCAGTACTTC. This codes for CASSQGNGGYEQYF.

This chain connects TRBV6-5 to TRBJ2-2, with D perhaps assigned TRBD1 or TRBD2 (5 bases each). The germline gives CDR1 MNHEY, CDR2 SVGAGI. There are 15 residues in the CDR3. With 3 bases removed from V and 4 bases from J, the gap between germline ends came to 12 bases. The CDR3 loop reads CASSYQGGLTGELFF. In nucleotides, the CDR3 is TGTGCCAGCAGTTATCAGGGCGGGCTCACCGGGGAGCTGTTTTTT.

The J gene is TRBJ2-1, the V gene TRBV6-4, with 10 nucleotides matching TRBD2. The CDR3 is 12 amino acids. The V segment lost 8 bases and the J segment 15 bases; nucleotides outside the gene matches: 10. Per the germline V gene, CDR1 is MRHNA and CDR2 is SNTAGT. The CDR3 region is CASGPDSGRMFF. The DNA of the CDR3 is TGTGCCAGCGGACCTGATAGCGGGAGGATGTTCTTC.

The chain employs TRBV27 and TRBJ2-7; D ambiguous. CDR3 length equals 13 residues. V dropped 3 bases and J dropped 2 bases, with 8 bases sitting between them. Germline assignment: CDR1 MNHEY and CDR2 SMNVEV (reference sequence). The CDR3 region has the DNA TGTGCCAGCAGTTTCCGATTCACCTACGAGCAGTACTTC. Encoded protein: CASSFRFTYEQYF.

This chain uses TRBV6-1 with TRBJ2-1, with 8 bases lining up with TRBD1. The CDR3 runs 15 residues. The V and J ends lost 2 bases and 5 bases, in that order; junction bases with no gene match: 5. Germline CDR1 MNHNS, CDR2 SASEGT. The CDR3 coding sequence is TGTGCCAGCAGTGAAATAGGACAGGGTGACAATGAGCAGTTCTTC. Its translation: CASSEIGQGDNEQFF.

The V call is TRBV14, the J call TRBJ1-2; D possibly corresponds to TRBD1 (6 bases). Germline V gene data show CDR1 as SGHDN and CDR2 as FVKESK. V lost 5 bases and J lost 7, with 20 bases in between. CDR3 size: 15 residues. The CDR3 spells CASSSLSTGTRGYTF. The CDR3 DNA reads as TGTGCCAGCAGCTCACTTTCCACAGGGACTCGTGGCTACACCTTC.

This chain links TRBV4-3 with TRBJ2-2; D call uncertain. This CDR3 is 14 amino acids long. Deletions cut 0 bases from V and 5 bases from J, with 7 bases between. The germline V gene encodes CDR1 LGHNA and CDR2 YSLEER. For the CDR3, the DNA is TGCGCCAGCAGCCAAGACCCAACTACCGGGGAGCTGTTTTTT. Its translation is CASSQDPTTGELFF.

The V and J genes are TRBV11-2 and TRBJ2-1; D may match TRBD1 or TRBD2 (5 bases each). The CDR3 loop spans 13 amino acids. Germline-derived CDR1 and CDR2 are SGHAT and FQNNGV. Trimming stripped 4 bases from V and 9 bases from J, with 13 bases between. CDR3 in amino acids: CASSSGPTVEQFF. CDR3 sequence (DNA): TGTGCCAGCAGCTCGGGACCAACAGTTGAGCAGTTCTTC.

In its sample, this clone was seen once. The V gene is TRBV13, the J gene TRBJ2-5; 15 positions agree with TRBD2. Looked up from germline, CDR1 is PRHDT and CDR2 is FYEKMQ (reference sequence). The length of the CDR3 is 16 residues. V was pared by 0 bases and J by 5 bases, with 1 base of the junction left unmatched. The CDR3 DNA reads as TGTGCCAGCAGCTTAGGAGGACTAGCGGGAGGGGAGACCCAGTACTTC. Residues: CASSLGGLAGGETQYF.

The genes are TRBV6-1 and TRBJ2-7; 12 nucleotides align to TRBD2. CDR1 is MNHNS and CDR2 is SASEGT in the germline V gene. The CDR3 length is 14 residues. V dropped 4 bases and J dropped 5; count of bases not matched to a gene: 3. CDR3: CASSGLAGVDEQYF. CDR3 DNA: TGTGCCAGCAGTGGACTAGCGGGAGTGGACGAGCAGTACTTC.

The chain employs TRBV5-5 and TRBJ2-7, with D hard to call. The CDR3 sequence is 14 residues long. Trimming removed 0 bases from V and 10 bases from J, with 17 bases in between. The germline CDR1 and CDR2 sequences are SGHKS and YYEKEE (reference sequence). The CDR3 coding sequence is TGTGCCAGCAGCTTGGAGGCAGAACTCGCGAATCAGTACTTC. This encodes CASSLEAELANQYF.

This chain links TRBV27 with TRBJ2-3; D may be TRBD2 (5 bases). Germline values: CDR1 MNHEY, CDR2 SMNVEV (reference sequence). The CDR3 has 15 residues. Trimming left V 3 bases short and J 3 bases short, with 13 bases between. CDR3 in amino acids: CASSFAGGITDTQYF. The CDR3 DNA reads TGTGCCAGCAGTTTCGCGGGTGGGATTACAGATACGCAGTATTTT.

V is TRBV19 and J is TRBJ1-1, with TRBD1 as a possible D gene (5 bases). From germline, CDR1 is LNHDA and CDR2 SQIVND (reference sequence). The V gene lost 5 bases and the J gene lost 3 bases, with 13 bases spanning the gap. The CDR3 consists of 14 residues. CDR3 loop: CASSLNMGDTEAFF. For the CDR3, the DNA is TGTGCCAGTAGTCTCAATATGGGGGACACTGAAGCTTTCTTT.

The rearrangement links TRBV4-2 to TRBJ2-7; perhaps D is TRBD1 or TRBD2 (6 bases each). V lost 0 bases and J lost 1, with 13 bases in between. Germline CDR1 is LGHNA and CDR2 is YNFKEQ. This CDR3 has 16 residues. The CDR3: CASSQDPGDKSYEQYF. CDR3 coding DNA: TGTGCCAGCAGCCAAGATCCGGGGGACAAATCCTACGAGCAGTACTTC.

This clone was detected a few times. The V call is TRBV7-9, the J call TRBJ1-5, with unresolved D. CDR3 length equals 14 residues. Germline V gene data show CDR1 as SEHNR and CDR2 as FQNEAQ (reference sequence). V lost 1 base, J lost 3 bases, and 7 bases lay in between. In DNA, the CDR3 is TGTGCCAGCAGCTTAGACCTACCCAATCAGCCCCAGCATTTT. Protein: CASSLDLPNQPQHF.

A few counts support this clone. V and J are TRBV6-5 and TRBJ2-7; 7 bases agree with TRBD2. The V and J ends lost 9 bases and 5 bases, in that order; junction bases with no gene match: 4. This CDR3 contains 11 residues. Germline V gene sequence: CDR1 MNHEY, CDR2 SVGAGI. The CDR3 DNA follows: TGTGCCAGTCAGGGAGGGAACGAGCAGTACTTC. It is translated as CASQGGNEQYF.

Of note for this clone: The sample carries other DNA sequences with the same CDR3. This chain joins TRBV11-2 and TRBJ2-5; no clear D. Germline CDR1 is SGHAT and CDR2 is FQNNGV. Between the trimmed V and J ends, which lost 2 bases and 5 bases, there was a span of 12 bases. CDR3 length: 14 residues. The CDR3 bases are TGTGCCAGCAGCTTACGAGCCCCCCAGGAGACCCAGTACTTC. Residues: CASSLRAPQETQYF.

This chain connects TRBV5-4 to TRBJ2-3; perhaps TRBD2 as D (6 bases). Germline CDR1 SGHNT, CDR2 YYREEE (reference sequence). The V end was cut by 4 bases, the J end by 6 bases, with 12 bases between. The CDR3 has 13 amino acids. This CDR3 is CASSAGRFDTQYF. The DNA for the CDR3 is TGTGCCAGCAGCGCGGGGAGGTTTGATACGCAGTATTTT.

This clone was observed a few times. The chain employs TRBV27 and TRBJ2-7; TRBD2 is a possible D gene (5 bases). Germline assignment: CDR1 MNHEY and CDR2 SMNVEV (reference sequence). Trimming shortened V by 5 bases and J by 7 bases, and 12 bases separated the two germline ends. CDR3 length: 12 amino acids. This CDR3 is CASSRVRGEQYF. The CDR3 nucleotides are TGTGCCAGCAGTAGAGTCCGGGGTGAGCAGTACTTC.

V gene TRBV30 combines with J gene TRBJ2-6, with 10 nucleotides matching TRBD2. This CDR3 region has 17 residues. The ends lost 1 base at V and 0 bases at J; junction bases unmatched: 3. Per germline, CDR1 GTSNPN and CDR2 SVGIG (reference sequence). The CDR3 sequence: CAWSGVAGGSGANVLTF. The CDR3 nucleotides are TGTGCCTGGAGTGGAGTAGCGGGGGGCTCTGGGGCCAACGTCCTGACTTTC.

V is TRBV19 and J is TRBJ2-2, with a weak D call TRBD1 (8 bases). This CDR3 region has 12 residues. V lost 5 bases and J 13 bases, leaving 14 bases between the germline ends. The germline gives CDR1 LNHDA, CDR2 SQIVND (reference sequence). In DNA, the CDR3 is TGTGCCAGTAGTCAGGGGGCGGGAGTGCTGTTTTTT. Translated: CASSQGAGVLFF.